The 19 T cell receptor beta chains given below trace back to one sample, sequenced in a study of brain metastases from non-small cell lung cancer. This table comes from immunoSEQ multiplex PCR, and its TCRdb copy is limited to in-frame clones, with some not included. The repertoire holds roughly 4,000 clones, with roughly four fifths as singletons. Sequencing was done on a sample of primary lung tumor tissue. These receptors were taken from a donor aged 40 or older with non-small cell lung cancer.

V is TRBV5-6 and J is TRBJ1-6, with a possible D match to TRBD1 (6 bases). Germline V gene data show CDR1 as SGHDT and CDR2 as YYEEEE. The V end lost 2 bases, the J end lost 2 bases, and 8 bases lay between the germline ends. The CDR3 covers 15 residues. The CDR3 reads CASSFAGAYNSPLHF. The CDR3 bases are TGTGCCAGCAGCTTCGCAGGGGCCTATAATTCACCCCTCCACTTT.

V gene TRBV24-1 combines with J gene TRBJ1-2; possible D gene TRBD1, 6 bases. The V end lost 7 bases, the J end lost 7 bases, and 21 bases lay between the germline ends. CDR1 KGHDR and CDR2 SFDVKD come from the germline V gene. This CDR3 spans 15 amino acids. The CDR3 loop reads CATSSSQPGAGGYTF. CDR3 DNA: TGTGCCACCAGCTCCTCGCAGCCGGGGGCTGGTGGCTACACCTTC.

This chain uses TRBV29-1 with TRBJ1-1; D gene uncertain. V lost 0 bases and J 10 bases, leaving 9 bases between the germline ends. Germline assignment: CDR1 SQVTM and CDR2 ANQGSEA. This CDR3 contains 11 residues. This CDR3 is CSVEEPGGAFF. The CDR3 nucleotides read TGCAGCGTTGAAGAACCCGGTGGAGCTTTCTTT.

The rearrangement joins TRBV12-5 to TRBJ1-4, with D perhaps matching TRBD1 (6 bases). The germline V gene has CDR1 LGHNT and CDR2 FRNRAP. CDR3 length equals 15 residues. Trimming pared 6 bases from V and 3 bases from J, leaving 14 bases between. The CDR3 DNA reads TGTGCTAGTGGGTCGACAGGAGATCCTAATGAAAAACTGTTTTTT. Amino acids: CASGSTGDPNEKLFF. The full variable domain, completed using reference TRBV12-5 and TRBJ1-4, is DARVTQTPRHKVTEMGQEVTMRCQPILGHNTVFWYRQTMMQGLELLAYFRNRAPLDDSGMPKDRFSAEMPDATLATLKIQPSEPRDSAVYFCASGSTGDPNEKLFFGSGTQLSVL.

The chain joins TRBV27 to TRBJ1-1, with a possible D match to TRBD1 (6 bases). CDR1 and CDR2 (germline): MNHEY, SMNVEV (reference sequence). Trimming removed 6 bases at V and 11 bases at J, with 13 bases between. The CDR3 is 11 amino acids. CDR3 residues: CASRVGQKAFF. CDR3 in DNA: TGTGCCAGCAGGGTCGGACAGAAGGCTTTCTTT.

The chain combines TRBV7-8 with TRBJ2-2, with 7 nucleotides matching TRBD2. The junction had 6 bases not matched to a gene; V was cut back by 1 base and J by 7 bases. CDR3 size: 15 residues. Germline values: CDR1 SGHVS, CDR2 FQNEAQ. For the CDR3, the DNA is TGTGCCAGCAGCTTAGTCCCAGCGGGGAGCGGGGAGCTGTTTTTT. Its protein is CASSLVPAGSGELFF.

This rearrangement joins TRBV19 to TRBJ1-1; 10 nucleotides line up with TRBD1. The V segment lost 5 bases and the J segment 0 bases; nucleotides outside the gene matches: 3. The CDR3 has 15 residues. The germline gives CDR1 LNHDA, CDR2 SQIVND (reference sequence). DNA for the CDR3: TGTGCCAGTAGTCCGGACAGGGGGATGAACACTGAAGCTTTCTTT. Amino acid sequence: CASSPDRGMNTEAFF.

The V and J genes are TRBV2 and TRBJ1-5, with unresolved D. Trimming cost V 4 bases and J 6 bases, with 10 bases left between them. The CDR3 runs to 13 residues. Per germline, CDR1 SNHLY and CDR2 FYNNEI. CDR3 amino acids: CASSVEEVQPQHF. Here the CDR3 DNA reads TGTGCCAGCAGTGTTGAGGAAGTTCAGCCCCAGCATTTT.

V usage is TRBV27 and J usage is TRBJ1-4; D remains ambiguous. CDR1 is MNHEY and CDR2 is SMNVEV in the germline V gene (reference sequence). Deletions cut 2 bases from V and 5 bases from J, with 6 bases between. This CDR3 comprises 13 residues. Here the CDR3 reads CASSLSLNEKLFF. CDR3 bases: TGTGCCAGCAGTTTAAGCTTAAATGAAAAACTGTTTTTT.

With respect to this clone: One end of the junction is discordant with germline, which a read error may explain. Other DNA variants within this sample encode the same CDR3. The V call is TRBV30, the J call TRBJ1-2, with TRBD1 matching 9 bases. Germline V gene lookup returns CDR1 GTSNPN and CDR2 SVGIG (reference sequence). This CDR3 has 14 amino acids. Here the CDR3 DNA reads TGCGCCTGGGCCGCCGGGACAGGGTTCTATGGCTACACCTTC. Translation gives CAWAAGTGFYGYTF.

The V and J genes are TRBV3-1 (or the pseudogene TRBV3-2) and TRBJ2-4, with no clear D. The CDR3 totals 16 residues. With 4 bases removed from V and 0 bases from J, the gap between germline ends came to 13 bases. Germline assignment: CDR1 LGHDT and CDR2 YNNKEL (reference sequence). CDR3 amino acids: CASSRLKPLAKNIQYF. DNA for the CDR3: TGTGCCAGCAGCCGGTTAAAGCCCTTAGCCAAAAACATTCAGTACTTC.

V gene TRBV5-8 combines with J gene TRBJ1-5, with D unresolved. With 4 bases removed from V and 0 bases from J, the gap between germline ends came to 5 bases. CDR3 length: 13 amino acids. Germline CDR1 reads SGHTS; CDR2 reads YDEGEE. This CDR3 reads CASSGSSNQPQHF. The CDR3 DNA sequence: TGTGCCAGCAGCGGATCTAGCAATCAGCCCCAGCATTTT. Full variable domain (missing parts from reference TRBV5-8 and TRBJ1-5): EAGVTQSPTHLIKTRGQQATLRCSPISGHTSVYWYQQALGLGLQFLLWYDEGEERNRGNFPPRFSGRQFPNYSSELNVNALELEDSALYLCASSGSSNQPQHFGDGTRLSIL.

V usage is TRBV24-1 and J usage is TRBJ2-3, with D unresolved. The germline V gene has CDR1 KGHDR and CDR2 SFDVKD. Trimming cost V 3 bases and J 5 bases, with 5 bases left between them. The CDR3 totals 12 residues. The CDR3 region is CATSDKRDTQYF. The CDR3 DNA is TGTGCCACCAGTGATAAGAGAGATACGCAGTATTTT.

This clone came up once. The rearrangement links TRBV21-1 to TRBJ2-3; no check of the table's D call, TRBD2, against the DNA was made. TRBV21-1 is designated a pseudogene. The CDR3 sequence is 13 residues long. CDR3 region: CASMGLVTDTQYF. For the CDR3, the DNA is TGTGCCAGCATGGGACTAGTCACAGATACGCAGTATTTT.

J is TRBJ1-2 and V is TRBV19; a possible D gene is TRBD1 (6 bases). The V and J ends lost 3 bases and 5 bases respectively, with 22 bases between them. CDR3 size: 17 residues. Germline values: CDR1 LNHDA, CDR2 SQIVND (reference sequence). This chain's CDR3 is CASSIFDRSSPQYGYTF. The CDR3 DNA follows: TGTGCCAGTAGTATTTTTGACAGGTCCTCACCGCAATATGGCTACACCTTC.

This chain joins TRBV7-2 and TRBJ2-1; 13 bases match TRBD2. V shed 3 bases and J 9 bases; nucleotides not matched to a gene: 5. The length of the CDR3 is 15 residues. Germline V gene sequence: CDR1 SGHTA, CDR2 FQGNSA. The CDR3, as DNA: TGTGCCAGCAGCTTCGGGACTAGCGGGGAGGTTGAGCAGTTCTTC. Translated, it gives CASSFGTSGEVEQFF.

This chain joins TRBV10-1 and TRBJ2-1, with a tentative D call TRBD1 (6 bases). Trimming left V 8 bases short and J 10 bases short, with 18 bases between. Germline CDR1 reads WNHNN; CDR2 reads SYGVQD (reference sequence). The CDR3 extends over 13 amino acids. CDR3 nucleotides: TGCGCCAGCGAAGTTGACAGGAATGGAGAGCAGTTCTTC. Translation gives CASEVDRNGEQFF.

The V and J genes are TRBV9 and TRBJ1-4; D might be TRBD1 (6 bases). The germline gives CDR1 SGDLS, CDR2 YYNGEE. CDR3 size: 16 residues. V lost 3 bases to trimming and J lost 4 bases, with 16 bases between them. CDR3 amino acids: CASSANTGTFNEKLFF. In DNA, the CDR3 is TGTGCCAGCAGCGCCAATACAGGGACTTTTAATGAAAAACTGTTTTTT.

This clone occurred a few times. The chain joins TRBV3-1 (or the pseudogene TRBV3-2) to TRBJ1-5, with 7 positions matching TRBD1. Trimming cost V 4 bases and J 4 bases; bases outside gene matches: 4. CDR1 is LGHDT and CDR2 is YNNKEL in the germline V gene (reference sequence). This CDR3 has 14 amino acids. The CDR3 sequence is CASSRATGNQPQHF. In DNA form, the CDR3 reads TGTGCCAGCAGCCGCGCGACAGGGAATCAGCCCCAGCATTTT.